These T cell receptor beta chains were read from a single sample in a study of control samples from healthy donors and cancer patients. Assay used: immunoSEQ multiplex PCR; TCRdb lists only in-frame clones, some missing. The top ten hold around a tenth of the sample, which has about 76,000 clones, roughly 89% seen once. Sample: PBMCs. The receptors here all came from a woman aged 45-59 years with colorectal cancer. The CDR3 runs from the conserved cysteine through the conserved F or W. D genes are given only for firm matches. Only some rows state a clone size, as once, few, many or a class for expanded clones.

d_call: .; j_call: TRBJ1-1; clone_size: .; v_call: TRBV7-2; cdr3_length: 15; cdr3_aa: CASSLVPGGDTEAFF; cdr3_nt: TGTGCCAGCAGCTTAGTCCCGGGTGGGGACACTGAAGCTTTCTTT
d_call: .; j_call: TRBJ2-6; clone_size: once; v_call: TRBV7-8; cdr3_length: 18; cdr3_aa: CASSLERATRSGANVLTF; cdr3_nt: TGTGCCAGCAGCTTAGAAAGGGCTACCCGCTCTGGGGCCAACGTCCTGACTTTC
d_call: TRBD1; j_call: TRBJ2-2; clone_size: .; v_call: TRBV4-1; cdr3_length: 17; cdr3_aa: CASRPIRGGQDTGELFF; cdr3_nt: TGCGCCAGCAGGCCCATTCGAGGGGGCCAAGACACCGGGGAGCTGTTTTTT
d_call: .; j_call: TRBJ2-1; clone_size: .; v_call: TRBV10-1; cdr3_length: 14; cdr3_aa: CASSEFSPYNEQFF; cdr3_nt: TGCGCCAGCAGTGAATTTTCGCCCTACAATGAGCAGTTCTTC
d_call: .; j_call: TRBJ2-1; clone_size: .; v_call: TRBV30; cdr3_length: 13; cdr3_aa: CAWSVSVAYEQFF; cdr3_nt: TGTGCCTGGAGTGTTTCAGTTGCGTATGAGCAGTTCTTC
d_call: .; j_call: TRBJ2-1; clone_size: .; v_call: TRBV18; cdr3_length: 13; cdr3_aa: CASLVATGAEQFF; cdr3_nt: TGTGCCAGCTTAGTAGCAACCGGGGCAGAGCAGTTCTTC
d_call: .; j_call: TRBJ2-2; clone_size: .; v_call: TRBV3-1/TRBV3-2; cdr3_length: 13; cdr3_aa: CASSREGAGELFF; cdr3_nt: TGTGCCAGCAGCCGGGAGGGGGCCGGGGAGCTGTTTTTT
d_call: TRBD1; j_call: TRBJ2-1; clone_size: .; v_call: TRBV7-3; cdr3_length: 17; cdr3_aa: CASSPSRDRVDRNEQFF; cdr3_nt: TGTGCCAGCAGCCCGTCCCGGGACAGGGTTGATAGGAATGAGCAGTTCTTC
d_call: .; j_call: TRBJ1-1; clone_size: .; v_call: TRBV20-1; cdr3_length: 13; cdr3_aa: CSASRLFTSEAFF; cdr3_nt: TGCAGTGCTAGTCGTCTGTTTACCAGCGAGGCTTTCTTT
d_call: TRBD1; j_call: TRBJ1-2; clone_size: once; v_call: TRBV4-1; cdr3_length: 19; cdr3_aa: CASSQAYSTGTGNNYGYTF; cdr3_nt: TGCGCCAGCAGCCAAGCTTACTCCACCGGGACAGGGAACAACTATGGCTACACCTTC
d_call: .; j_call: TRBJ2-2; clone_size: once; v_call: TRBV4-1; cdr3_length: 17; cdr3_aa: CASSQDLRGAITGELFF; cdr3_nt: TGCGCCAGCAGCCAAGATTTGAGGGGGGCGATAACCGGGGAGCTGTTTTTT
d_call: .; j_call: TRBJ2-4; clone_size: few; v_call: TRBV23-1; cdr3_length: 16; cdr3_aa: CASSQSKCLPKNIQYF; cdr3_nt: TGCGCCAGCAGTCAATCTAAGTGCCTTCCCAAAAACATTCAGTACTTC
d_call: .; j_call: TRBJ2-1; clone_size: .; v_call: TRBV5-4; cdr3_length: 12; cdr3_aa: CASSPNLNEQFF; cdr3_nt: TGTGCCAGCAGCCCAAACCTGAATGAGCAGTTCTTC
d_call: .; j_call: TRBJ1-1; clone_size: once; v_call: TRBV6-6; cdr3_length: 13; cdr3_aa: CASSYSREAEAFF; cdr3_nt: TGTGCCAGCAGTTACTCGAGGGAAGCTGAAGCTTTCTTT
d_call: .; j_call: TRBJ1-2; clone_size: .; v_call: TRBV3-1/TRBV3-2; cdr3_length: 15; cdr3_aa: CASSQVGGRTYGYTF; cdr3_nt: TGTGCCAGCAGCCAAGTGGGTGGCCGAACCTATGGCTACACCTTC
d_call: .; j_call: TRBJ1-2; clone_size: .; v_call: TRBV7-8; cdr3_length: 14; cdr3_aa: CASSASTRAYGYTF; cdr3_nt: TGTGCCAGCAGCGCCTCTACTCGGGCCTATGGCTACACCTTC
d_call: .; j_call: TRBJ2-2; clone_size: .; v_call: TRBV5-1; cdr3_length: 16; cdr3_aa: CASSLDPVGPTGELFF; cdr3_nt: TGCGCCAGCAGCTTGGATCCCGTTGGGCCAACCGGGGAGCTGTTTTTT
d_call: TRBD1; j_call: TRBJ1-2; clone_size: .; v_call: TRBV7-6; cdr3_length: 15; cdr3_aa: CASSPEETGGYGYTF; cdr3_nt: TGTGCCAGCAGCCCGGAGGAGACAGGGGGCTATGGCTACACCTTC
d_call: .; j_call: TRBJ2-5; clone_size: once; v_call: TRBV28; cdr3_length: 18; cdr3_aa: CASSPSTEGQINQETQYF; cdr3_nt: TGTGCCAGCAGTCCGTCGACAGAGGGGCAAATCAACCAAGAGACCCAGTACTTC
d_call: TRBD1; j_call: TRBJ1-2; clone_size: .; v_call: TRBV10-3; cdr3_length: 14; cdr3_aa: CAISPGTGYNSYTF; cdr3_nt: TGTGCCATCAGTCCCGGGACAGGGTATAATAGCTACACCTTC
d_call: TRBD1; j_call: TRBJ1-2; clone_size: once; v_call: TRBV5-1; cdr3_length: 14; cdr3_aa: CASSSPDRTIGYTF; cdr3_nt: TGCGCCAGCAGCTCCCCGGACAGGACTATTGGCTACACCTTC
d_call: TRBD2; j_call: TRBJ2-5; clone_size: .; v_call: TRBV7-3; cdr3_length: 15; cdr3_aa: CASSPGLVMGETQYF; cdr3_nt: TGTGCCAGCAGCCCGGGACTAGTGATGGGCGAGACCCAGTACTTC